This T cell receptor (beta chain) was captured by sequencing in a study of blood T cell repertoires in COVID-19. For the study at large: Acute-phase and convalescent COVID-19 samples originated in the United States, Italy and Spain.

The repertoire was sequenced with immunoSEQ multiplex PCR; TCRdb's copy has only in-frame clones and lacks some. The sample shows about 170,000 clones, about 91% of them seen only once. Trimming left V 0 bases short and J 5 bases short, with 14 bases between. This CDR3 has 15 residues. The germline CDR1 and CDR2 sequences are SGHRS and YFSETQ. Participant ages covered about 18 to 89 years across some 25 US areas. Assignment of participants to cohorts was predicated upon participant-reported clinical history. Recovered status in Cohort 3 required two negative PCRs, clearance, or symptom resolution. The source of this sequence is a young woman who had recovered from COVID-19. The chain carries TRBV5-1 and TRBJ1-1, with D perhaps TRBD1 (5 bases). Sequenced sample: PBMCs or T cells enriched from blood (not recorded which). CDR3 nucleotide sequence: TGCGCCAGCAGCTTGGCCCCGGGGGAAGGGACTGAAGCTTTCTTT. Protein product: CASSLAPGEGTEAFF.